The source of this T cell receptor (beta chain) is a study of spatial heterogeneity in lung cancer. Overall study results and limits: Expanded tumor TCRs that were ubiquitous appeared in blood more at resection than follow-up.

One entry per CDR3 protein results from TCRdb running MiXCR on the 5' RACE reads. The repertoire has 40,000 to 45,000 distinct CDR3 sequences, around 13% of them found once; the top ten carry 55% to 65%. Time point of the sample: sample taken at primary tumor resection. Samples were obtained from 65 to 80 donors, all untreated early-stage non-small cell lung cancer patients. This clonotype was recorded many times. The antigen is not known. V dropped 4 bases and J dropped 1; count of bases not matched to a gene: 4. Per germline, CDR1 SGHRS and CDR2 YFSETQ. The CDR3 extends over 15 amino acids. This receptor was taken from a male donor with early-stage non-small cell lung cancer. The material sequenced was PBMCs, taken at surgery. This chain connects TRBV5-1 to TRBJ2-3; TRBD2 matches 9 bases. The CDR3 spells CASSVRTSGTDTQYF. CDR3 bases: TGCGCCAGCAGCGTCCGGACTAGCGGCACAGATACGCAGTATTTT.